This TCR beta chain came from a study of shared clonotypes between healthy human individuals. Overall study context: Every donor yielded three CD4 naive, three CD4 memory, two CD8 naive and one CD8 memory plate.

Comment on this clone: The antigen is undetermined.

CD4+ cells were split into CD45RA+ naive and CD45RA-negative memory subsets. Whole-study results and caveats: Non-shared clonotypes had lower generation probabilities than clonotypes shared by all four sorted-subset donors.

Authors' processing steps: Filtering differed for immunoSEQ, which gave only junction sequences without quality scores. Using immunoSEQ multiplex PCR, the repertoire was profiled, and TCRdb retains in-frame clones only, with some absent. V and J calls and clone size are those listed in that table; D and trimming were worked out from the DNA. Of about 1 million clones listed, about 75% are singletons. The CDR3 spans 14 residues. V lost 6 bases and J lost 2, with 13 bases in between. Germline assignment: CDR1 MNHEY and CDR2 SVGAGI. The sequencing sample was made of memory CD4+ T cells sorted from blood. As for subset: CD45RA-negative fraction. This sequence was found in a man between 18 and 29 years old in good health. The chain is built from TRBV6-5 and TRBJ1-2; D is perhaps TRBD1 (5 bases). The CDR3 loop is CASSSGTYNYGYTF. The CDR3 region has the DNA TGTGCCAGCAGCTCCGGGACGTACAACTATGGCTACACCTTC.